The clone carrying this TCR beta chain is judged medium-sized. Since the library was made to target alpha chains, this beta chain is a stray read and its abundance is not meaningful. V lost 6 bases and J lost 2; bases outside the gene matches: 13. The V gene's germline CDR1 is DFQATT and CDR2 SNEGSKA (reference sequence). The CDR3 has 16 residues. This sample is part of a study of spatial heterogeneity in lung cancer. TCRdb re-analysed the 5' RACE reads in MiXCR, keeping a single row per CDR3 protein. The sample shows 2,500 to 4,000 distinct CDR3 sequences, around 28% of them seen only once. Time point of the sample: sample taken at primary tumor resection. Frozen PBMC, nontumor lung or tumor provided whole RNA, which was sequenced unsorted.

This sequence was found in a female donor with early-stage non-small cell lung cancer. The source was PBMCs, collected at surgery. V is TRBV20-1 and J is TRBJ2-1; TRBD2 agrees at 7 bases. The CDR3 sequence is CSARSFREVTYNEQFF. The DNA of the CDR3 is TGCAGTGCCCGGTCTTTTCGGGAGGTTACCTACAATGAGCAGTTCTTC.